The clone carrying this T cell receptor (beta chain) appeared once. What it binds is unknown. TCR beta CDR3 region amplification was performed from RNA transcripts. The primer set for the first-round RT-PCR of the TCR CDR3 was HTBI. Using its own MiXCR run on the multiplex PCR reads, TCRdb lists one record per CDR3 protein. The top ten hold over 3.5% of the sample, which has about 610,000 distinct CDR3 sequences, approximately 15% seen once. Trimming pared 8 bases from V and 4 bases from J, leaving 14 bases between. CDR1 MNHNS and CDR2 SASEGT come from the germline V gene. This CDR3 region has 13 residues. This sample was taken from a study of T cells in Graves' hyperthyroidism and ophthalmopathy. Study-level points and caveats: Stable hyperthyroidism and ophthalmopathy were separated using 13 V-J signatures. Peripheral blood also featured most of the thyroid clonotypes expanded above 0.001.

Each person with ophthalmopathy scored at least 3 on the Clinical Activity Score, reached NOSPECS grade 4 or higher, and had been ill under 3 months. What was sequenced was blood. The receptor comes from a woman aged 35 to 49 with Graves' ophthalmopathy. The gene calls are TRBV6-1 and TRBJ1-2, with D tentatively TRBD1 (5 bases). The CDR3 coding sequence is TGTGCCAGCCAGCCGTTGGGGGGCTATGGCTACACCTTC. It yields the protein CASQPLGGYGYTF.